This TCR beta chain emerged from a study of patients and donors after allogeneic stem cell transplantation (dated by TCRdb to the early 2020s). Library method: RT-PCR. For sequencing, a NextSeq 550 was employed. TCRdb applied fastp at Q25 and MiXCR to the public reads, then kept only in-frame beta chains. Each entry merges the rows of one CDR3 protein and shows their most common DNA and genes. The sample contains about 960,000 distinct CDR3 sequences, roughly 18% of them found a single time. The ten most abundant clones make up around 6% of the sample. Taken from the germline V gene, the CDR1 and CDR2 loops are MNHNS and SASEGT. Including the terminal cysteine and phenylalanine, the CDR3 comprises 15 residues. Kept here is only the CDR3 DNA, which spans 45 bases and is read in frame from base 1. V gives up 6 bases and J gives up 0 bases, and the segment between their germline ends measures 15 bases.

In regard to this clonotype: Its antigen remains undetermined. The sample holds no much larger clone one base away, and base qualities are not on file.

The TCR sequence derives from a human donor who was either an allogeneic HSCT recipient or a stem cell or donor lymphocyte infusion donor (not recorded which). It is not recorded whose cells these are; they may come from a transplant donor. Recombination connected TRBV6-1 to TRBJ2-7; matching of 6 bases hints at TRBD1 as the D gene. Sequenced sample: blood, either unsorted or a sorted T cell fraction (not recorded which). The CDR3 region reads CASRQGAGASYEQYF. The DNA is as follows: TGTGCCAGCAGGCAAGGGGCAGGGGCCTCCTACGAGCAGTACTTC.